These 18 T cell receptor beta chains came from one sample sequenced in a study of blood T cell repertoires in COVID-19 (TCRdb year 2020). The library was built by means of the immunoSEQ multiplex PCR assay. What TCRdb holds here is the immuneACCESS table cut down to in-frame rearrangements. Part of the clones is not present; checked against another copy, under half of the missing clones reflect an unresolved V gene, and the others are unexplained. This sample lists about 60,000 clones; 65% to 85% were detected once. Clones ranked in the top ten supply about 25% of the sample. The sequenced sample consisted of peripheral blood. Every receptor here comes from a human donor in a cohort sampled during active COVID-19.

The rearrangement uses TRBV7-8 and TRBJ2-7; TRBD1 is a possible D gene (7 bases). Germline V gene lookup returns CDR1 SGHVS and CDR2 FQNEAQ. CDR3 size: 16 residues. V shed 4 bases and J shed 2 bases, with 18 bases lying between them. Here the CDR3 reads CASSSSWGDSAYEQYF. The CDR3 DNA is TGTGCCAGCAGCTCCTCTTGGGGGGACAGTGCCTACGAGCAGTACTTC.

This chain links TRBV27 with TRBJ1-2, with unresolved D. Trimming took 3 bases from V and 4 from J, leaving 15 bases between them. CDR1 MNHEY and CDR2 SMNVEV come from the germline V gene (reference sequence). This CDR3 has 15 residues. The CDR3 nucleotides are TGTGCCAGCAGTTTCCGGCGTGGGCTGGGCTATGGCTACACCTTC. Translating it yields CASSFRRGLGYGYTF.

The chain combines TRBV28 with TRBJ1-1; D remains unclear. Germline V gene data show CDR1 as MDHEN and CDR2 as SYDVKM. The CDR3 contains 13 residues. V gave up 7 bases and J gave up 0 bases, with 9 bases separating them. The CDR3 DNA is TGTGCCAGCAATGAAAACATGAACACTGAAGCTTTCTTT. It encodes CASNENMNTEAFF.

This clone was observed a few times. This chain joins TRBV25-1 and TRBJ2-3; 10 positions match TRBD2. The CDR3 consists of 14 residues. Germline-derived CDR1 and CDR2 are MGHDK and SYGVNS. J lost 4 bases, V lost 5 bases, and 3 bases had no gene match. As DNA, the CDR3 is TGTGCCAGCAGTCCTAGCGGGAGTGCAGATACGCAGTATTTT. This encodes CASSPSGSADTQYF.

This chain uses TRBV5-5 with TRBJ1-1; 7 nucleotides agree with TRBD1. With 5 bases clipped from V and 4 bases from J, the junction kept 5 bases outside the gene matches. The CDR3 runs to 13 residues. Germline V gives CDR1 SGHKS, CDR2 YYEKEE (reference sequence). CDR3 sequence: CASRHTGVTEAFF. The CDR3 DNA reads as TGTGCCAGCAGACATACAGGGGTCACTGAAGCTTTCTTT.

The chain employs TRBV2 and TRBJ1-2, with a possible D match to TRBD1 (6 bases). V was clipped by 6 bases and J by 2 bases, with 10 bases between them. Germline V CDR1 and CDR2: SNHLY, FYNNEI. The CDR3 runs to 13 residues. The CDR3 sequence is CASSRDTNYGYTF. The CDR3 nucleotides are TGTGCCAGCAGCCGGGACACCAACTATGGCTACACCTTC.

V usage is TRBV2 and J usage is TRBJ1-1; possible D gene TRBD1, 6 bases. This CDR3 is built from 13 residues. V lost 8 bases to trimming and J lost 6 bases, with 16 bases between them. Germline V gives CDR1 SNHLY, CDR2 FYNNEI. The CDR3 region is CASSRGRGSEAFF. The CDR3 coding sequence is TGTGCCAGCTCCAGGGGCAGGGGCTCTGAAGCTTTCTTT.

V gene TRBV6-6 combines with J gene TRBJ1-1; tentative D call: TRBD1 (6 bases). CDR1 is MNHNY and CDR2 is SVGAGI in the germline V gene (reference sequence). V lost 4 bases to trimming and J lost 7 bases, with 19 bases between them. This CDR3 has 15 residues. In nucleotides, the CDR3 is TGTGCCAGCAGTTCAGGACAGAGCAATAACCATGAAGCTTTCTTT. Protein: CASSSGQSNNHEAFF.

The genes are TRBV28 and TRBJ1-5, with 10 nucleotides matching TRBD1. V lost 7 bases to trimming and J lost 4 bases; unmatched junction nucleotides: 1. There are 13 residues in the CDR3. CDR1 MDHEN and CDR2 SYDVKM come from the germline V gene. The CDR3 bases are TGTGCCAGCAAGGGACAGGGGAATCAGCCCCAGCATTTT. This codes for CASKGQGNQPQHF.

This chain joins TRBV3-1 (or the pseudogene TRBV3-2) and TRBJ2-5; no clear D. Germline V gene sequence: CDR1 LGHDT, CDR2 YNNKEL (reference sequence). The V end was cut by 4 bases, the J end by 4 bases, with 4 bases between. CDR3 size: 11 residues. In nucleotides, the CDR3 is TGTGCCAGCAGCCTCGGAGAGACCCAGTACTTC. It specifies CASSLGETQYF.

The J gene is TRBJ2-2, the V gene TRBV9; perhaps TRBD2 as D (5 bases). Trimming removed 0 bases from V and 7 bases from J, with 16 bases in between. This CDR3 region has 16 residues. Germline loops: CDR1 SGDLS, CDR2 YYNGEE. The CDR3 here is CASSVESSGSFGELFF. In DNA, the CDR3 is TGTGCCAGCAGCGTAGAGTCGTCGGGATCTTTCGGGGAGCTGTTTTTT.

The chain is built from TRBV11-3 and TRBJ2-7; D uncertain. Per germline, CDR1 SGHNT and CDR2 YENEEA. CDR3 length: 13 amino acids. V was shortened by 3 bases and J by 6 bases, with 12 bases between the two germline ends. CDR3 amino acids: CASSFLSSLEQYF. CDR3 nucleotide sequence: TGTGCCAGCAGCTTCCTAAGCTCGCTCGAGCAGTACTTC.

The rearrangement joins TRBV7-3 to TRBJ2-5, with TRBD2 identical over 7 bases. The CDR3 covers 14 residues. Unmatched junction bases numbered 6, after V lost 3 bases and J lost 5 bases. Germline-derived CDR1 and CDR2 are SGHTA and FQGTGA. The CDR3 bases are TGTGCCAGCAGCTTTTCCGGGGGAGGGGAGACCCAGTACTTC. Its protein is CASSFSGGGETQYF.

The V gene is TRBV11-3, the J gene TRBJ1-6; D not resolved. Per the germline V gene, CDR1 is SGHNT and CDR2 is YENEEA. Trimming took 4 bases from V and 10 from J, leaving 8 bases between them. The CDR3 covers 12 residues. CDR3 residues: CASSSLLSPLHF. The CDR3 region has the DNA TGTGCCAGCAGCTCCCTCCTATCACCCCTCCACTTT.

This chain links TRBV3-1 (or the pseudogene TRBV3-2) with TRBJ2-1; D uncertain. V gave up 0 bases and J gave up 8 bases, with 11 bases separating them. This CDR3 has 14 residues. Per germline, CDR1 LGHDT and CDR2 YNNKEL (reference sequence). The CDR3 DNA sequence: TGTGCCAGCAGCCAAGATAGTCGAGGTCATGAGCAGTTCTTC. It yields the protein CASSQDSRGHEQFF.

V gene TRBV10-3 combines with J gene TRBJ2-7; possibly TRBD2 for D (5 bases). Trimming took off 5 bases at V and 4 bases at J, with 15 bases between the two ends. The germline V gene has CDR1 ENHRY and CDR2 SYGVKD. The CDR3 runs 14 residues. This CDR3 reads CAISTSSSAYEQYF. CDR3 coding DNA: TGTGCCATCAGTACTAGTTCATCAGCTTACGAGCAGTACTTC.

J is TRBJ1-5 and V is TRBV18, with a possible D match to TRBD1 (6 bases). CDR1 KGHSH and CDR2 LQKENI come from the germline V gene. The CDR3 length is 15 residues. V was clipped by 3 bases and J by 4 bases, with 13 bases between them. CDR3 region: CASSPTGPSNQPQHF. The CDR3 region has the DNA TGTGCCAGCTCACCCACAGGGCCCTCAAATCAGCCCCAGCATTTT.

The V and J genes are TRBV7-3 and TRBJ2-1, with 8 bases fitting TRBD2. This CDR3 is built from 15 residues. The trim removed 0 bases at V and 4 bases at J, leaving 2 bases unmatched. Germline lookup yields CDR1 SGHTA and CDR2 FQGTGA. CDR3 residues: CASSLTSGGYNEQFF. The CDR3 nucleotides are TGTGCCAGCAGCTTAACAAGCGGGGGATACAATGAGCAGTTCTTC.